This record looks at one T cell receptor (beta chain) sequence and its context. This record belongs to a study of blood T cell repertoires in COVID-19. Study at large: The United States, Italy and Spain were the sources of the acute and convalescent COVID-19 samples. The analysed material was cDNA or gDNA that came from T cells, B-cell-depleted T cells, or PBMCs.

The CDR3 has 14 amino acids. Germline loops: CDR1 MGHDK, CDR2 SYGVNS. Trimming took 5 bases from V and 5 from J, leaving 15 bases between them. In the original analysis: Reference gene primer amplification in the assay estimated nucleated cell counts. Assay: immunoSEQ multiplex PCR; the TCRdb copy retains only in-frame clones and omits some. V and J calls and clone size follow that table, whereas D and trimming were derived from the DNA. The table includes 95,000 to 110,000 clones, about 80% detected once. The receptor was isolated from a human donor in a cohort sampled during active COVID-19. The specimen sequenced was peripheral blood. The chain is built from TRBV25-1 and TRBJ2-5; possible D gene TRBD1, 5 bases. CDR3 in DNA: TGTGCCAGCAGTCCCCGGGCAGGGTCGGAGACCCAGTACTTC. As protein: CASSPRAGSETQYF.